One and the same sample provided the 11 T cell receptor beta chains below, sequenced in a study of blood T cell repertoires in COVID-19 (dated by TCRdb to the early 2020s). Preparation of the library involved the immunoSEQ multiplex PCR assay. What TCRdb holds here is the immuneACCESS table cut down to in-frame rearrangements. Part of the clones is not present; checked against another copy, under half of the missing clones reflect an unresolved V gene, and the others are unexplained. For this sample there are approximately 280,000 clones; roughly 80% appear just once. Jointly, the top ten make up less than 5.5% of the sample. The sample was PBMCs or T cells enriched from blood (not recorded which). All receptors come from a middle-aged man who had been exposed to COVID-19.

The genes are TRBV7-8 and TRBJ1-2; 9 positions match TRBD1. Looked up from germline, CDR1 is SGHVS and CDR2 is FQNEAQ. J lost 7 bases, V lost 5 bases, and 11 bases had no gene match. The CDR3 consists of 15 residues. The CDR3 nucleotides are TGTGCCAGCAGCCCATCACGACAGGGGGGGATTGGCTACACCTTC. Translation gives CASSPSRQGGIGYTF. The variable domain in full, completed from reference TRBV7-8 and TRBJ1-2, reads GAGVSQSPRYKVAKRGQDVALRCDPISGHVSLFWYQQALGQGPEFLTYFQNEAQLDKSGLPSDRFFAERPEGSVSTLKIQRTQQEDSAVYLCASSPSRQGGIGYTFGSGTRLTVV.

This chain links TRBV24-1 with TRBJ2-3, with D tentatively TRBD1 (5 bases). The CDR3 runs to 16 residues. The V end lost 4 bases, the J end lost 5 bases, and 18 bases lay between the germline ends. Germline CDR1 reads KGHDR; CDR2 reads SFDVKD. DNA for the CDR3: TGTGCCACCAGTGACGCATCAGGGAAGGTGGGAGATACGCAGTATTTT. Translation: CATSDASGKVGDTQYF.

The chain couples TRBV5-6 to TRBJ1-3, with 8 bases matching TRBD1. The V and J ends lost 3 bases and 3 bases, in that order; junction bases with no gene match: 8. CDR1 SGHDT and CDR2 YYEEEE come from the germline V gene. This CDR3 spans 16 amino acids. The CDR3 bases are TGTGCCAGCAGCTCACTTCAGGGGGCGCGTGGAAACACCATATATTTT. Translated: CASSSLQGARGNTIYF.

The gene calls are TRBV6-5 and TRBJ2-7; D call uncertain. This CDR3 is 12 amino acids long. Germline V gene data show CDR1 as MNHEY and CDR2 as SVGAGI. V lost 6 bases to trimming and J lost 3 bases, with 9 bases between them. The CDR3 nucleotides are TGTGCCAGCAGCCGAGTCGGCTACGAGCAGTACTTC. It codes for CASSRVGYEQYF.

The V and J genes are TRBV3-1 (or the pseudogene TRBV3-2) and TRBJ2-5; no clear D. V was pared by 0 bases and J by 4 bases, with 15 bases between. Germline CDR1 is LGHDT and CDR2 is YNNKEL (reference sequence). This CDR3 is 16 amino acids long. The CDR3 DNA reads TGTGCCAGCAGCCAAGATGCGTTACGGGTACGAGAGACCCAGTACTTC. As protein: CASSQDALRVRETQYF.

The chain uses TRBV6-1 and TRBJ1-2, with 9 bases identical to TRBD1. This CDR3 spans 20 amino acids. V was pared by 2 bases and J by 4 bases, with 20 bases of the junction left unmatched. CDR1 is MNHNS, CDR2 SASEGT, per germline. CDR3 sequence (DNA): TGTGCCAGCAGTGAATCGGGGCAGGTACAGGGGGCCCTATGGATCTATGGCTACACCTTC. This codes for CASSESGQVQGALWIYGYTF.

With respect to this clone: The same CDR3 is also encoded by other DNA sequences in this sample. The chain is built from TRBV3-1 (or the pseudogene TRBV3-2) and TRBJ2-5; unclear D gene. The germline V and J ends were trimmed by 1 base and 5 bases, with 5 bases remaining between them. CDR1 is LGHDT, CDR2 YNNKEL, per germline (reference sequence). This CDR3 spans 12 amino acids. The CDR3 here is CASSQVLETQYF. CDR3 sequence (DNA): TGTGCCAGCAGCCAAGTCTTGGAGACCCAGTACTTC.

This clone turned up a few times. The chain employs TRBV11-2 and TRBJ1-3; D unresolved. Trimming removed 2 bases at V and 3 bases at J, with 2 bases between. CDR3 length equals 12 residues. Germline CDR1 and CDR2: SGHAT and FQNNGV. CDR3 residues: CASSLHGNTIYF. In DNA, the CDR3 is TGTGCCAGCAGCTTACATGGAAACACCATATATTTT.

The gene calls are TRBV5-1 and TRBJ2-1; D not certain. V was pared by 0 bases and J by 7 bases, with 17 bases between. This CDR3 is 16 amino acids long. Per germline, CDR1 SGHRS and CDR2 YFSETQ. The CDR3 region has the DNA TGCGCCAGCAGCTTGGGCGCGGTGTTAGCCTTAAATGAGCAGTTCTTC. Its translation: CASSLGAVLALNEQFF.

This clone was seen only once. The chain couples TRBV5-1 to TRBJ2-1; TRBD1 matches at 10 bases. The CDR3 is 15 residues long. The germline V gene encodes CDR1 SGHRS and CDR2 YFSETQ. The junction had 5 bases not matched to a gene; V was cut back by 4 bases and J by 4 bases. The CDR3 nucleotides are TGCGCCAGCAGCGAGACAGGGGGCGCTTACAATGAGCAGTTCTTC. Translation: CASSETGGAYNEQFF.

Points on this clone: At one boundary the junction diverges from the germline segment, which might be a read error. This chain joins TRBV7-9 and TRBJ2-5; D may be TRBD1 (7 bases). CDR1 is SEHNR, CDR2 FQNEAQ, per germline (reference sequence). This CDR3 has 12 amino acids. CDR3 in amino acids: CASSPGRQGGDF. CDR3 DNA: TGTGCCAGCAGCCCGGGAAGACAGGGAGGAGACTTC.